This passage covers 22 T cell receptor beta chains from one sample sequenced in a study of T cells and copy number aberrations in small-cell lung cancer. The repertoire was sequenced with immunoSEQ multiplex PCR; TCRdb's copy has only in-frame clones and lacks some. This sample yields over 850 clones, of which around nine tenths are seen a single time; 5.5% to 7.5% belongs to the top ten. The sample comprised tumor tissue. The receptors here all came from a man aged 55-75 years with small cell lung cancer.

The chain links TRBV5-1 to TRBJ1-1; D is uncertain. Germline CDR1 SGHRS, CDR2 YFSETQ. V lost 4 bases and J 4 bases, leaving 11 bases between the germline ends. CDR3 length: 13 amino acids. Written as DNA, the CDR3 is TGCGCCAGCAGCAGAACAATGGGCACTGAAGCTTTCTTT. Translated, it gives CASSRTMGTEAFF.

This clone was found once. V and J are TRBV11-3 and TRBJ2-1; 7 nucleotides align to TRBD1. The V and J ends lost 4 bases and 5 bases, in that order; junction bases with no gene match: 8. There are 15 residues in the CDR3. Germline V gene data show CDR1 as SGHNT and CDR2 as YENEEA. The CDR3 nucleotides are TGTGCCAGCAGCTGGACGACAACAGGGGACAATGAGCAGTTCTTC. Its protein product is CASSWTTTGDNEQFF.

This CDR3 is CASSLTGLAGGPGEQYF. The CDR3 nucleotides are TGTGCCAGCAGCCTAACGGGACTAGCGGGAGGGCCGGGTGAGCAGTACTTC. The V call is TRBV7-2, the J call TRBJ2-7; 16 bases match TRBD2. Per germline, CDR1 SGHTA and CDR2 FQGNSA. V lost 5 bases to trimming and J lost 7 bases; unmatched junction nucleotides: 11. This CDR3 region has 17 residues.

This chain uses TRBV8-2 with TRBJ2-6; TRBD1, the table's D call, was not compared with the DNA. TRBV8-2 is designated a pseudogene. The CDR3 consists of 16 residues. DNA for the CDR3: TGTGGCAATTTATACATAACACAAAGTCGGGCCAACGTCCTGACTTTC. Protein: CGNLYITQSRANVLTF.

This chain links TRBV19 with TRBJ1-4; the match to TRBD1 covers 7 bases. V trimming: 5 bases; J trimming: 6 bases; junction bases outside the gene matches: 9. Germline V lookup: CDR1 LNHDA, CDR2 SQIVND (reference sequence). This CDR3 is 15 amino acids long. CDR3 protein: CASSPLGQSHEKLFF. The DNA of the CDR3 is TGTGCCAGTAGTCCACTGGGACAGTCGCATGAAAAACTGTTTTTT.

This clone appeared a single time. The V and J genes are TRBV7-2 and TRBJ2-3; 8 nucleotides match TRBD2. The V segment lost 2 bases and the J segment 3 bases; nucleotides outside the gene matches: 13. This CDR3 contains 18 residues. CDR1 SGHTA and CDR2 FQGNSA come from the germline V gene. The CDR3 loop is CASSLFAKASGGTDTQYF. The CDR3, as DNA: TGTGCCAGCAGCTTATTCGCGAAGGCGTCGGGGGGGACAGATACGCAGTATTTT.

This chain links TRBV7-2 with TRBJ2-1; no reliable D call. CDR3 length: 14 amino acids. The V gene's germline CDR1 is SGHTA and CDR2 FQGNSA. V was shortened by 9 bases and J by 4 bases, with 16 bases between the two germline ends. CDR3: CASIGSTTYNEQFF. The CDR3 nucleotides are TGTGCCAGTATCGGATCGACCACTTACAATGAGCAGTTCTTC.

This clone came up once. The chain uses TRBV11-2 and TRBJ2-3; 7 bases line up with TRBD2. CDR1 SGHAT and CDR2 FQNNGV come from the germline V gene. Germline trimming cut 7 bases from V and 2 bases from J; bases unmatched to any gene: 9. The CDR3 is 15 residues long. The CDR3 reads CASTKWLAVTDTQYF. The CDR3 bases are TGTGCCAGCACCAAATGGCTAGCGGTCACAGATACGCAGTATTTT.

This sequence joins TRBV29-1 and TRBJ2-1; TRBD2 matches at 7 bases. The CDR3 sequence is 14 residues long. Per the germline V gene, CDR1 is SQVTM and CDR2 is ANQGSEA. The V and J ends lost 7 bases and 6 bases, in that order; junction bases with no gene match: 12. The CDR3 DNA follows: TGCAGCGAACGAGGGGCGGGAGCCTCCAATGAGCAGTTCTTC. Translation: CSERGAGASNEQFF.

The chain recombines TRBV19 with TRBJ2-3; TRBD2 aligns across 12 bases. V lost 5 bases, J lost 2 bases, and 11 bases stayed unmatched. Germline V gives CDR1 LNHDA, CDR2 SQIVND (reference sequence). The CDR3 totals 18 residues. CDR3 residues: CASSPRGLAGPFTDTQYF. CDR3 coding DNA: TGTGCCAGTAGTCCCCGTGGACTAGCGGGACCGTTCACAGATACGCAGTATTTT.

V usage is TRBV27 and J usage is TRBJ2-7, with 9 bases fitting TRBD1. This CDR3 has 14 residues. The germline V gene has CDR1 MNHEY and CDR2 SMNVEV (reference sequence). Trimming removed 5 bases from V and 3 bases from J; junction bases left unmatched: 5. CDR3 loop: CASSKTGQGYEQYF. As DNA, the CDR3 is TGTGCCAGCAGTAAGACGGGACAGGGCTACGAGCAGTACTTC.

The chain joins TRBV6-6 to TRBJ2-1; 10 bases agree with TRBD2. J lost 4 bases, V lost 5 bases, and 5 bases had no gene match. There are 15 residues in the CDR3. Germline assignment: CDR1 MNHNY and CDR2 SVGAGI (reference sequence). As DNA, the CDR3 is TGTGCCAGCAGTAAAGGACTAGCGGAGTACAATGAGCAGTTCTTC. As protein: CASSKGLAEYNEQFF.

The chain employs TRBV5-4 and TRBJ2-1; TRBD1 or TRBD2 may be the D gene (6 bases each). Germline V CDR1 and CDR2: SGHNT, YYREEE (reference sequence). This CDR3 contains 16 residues. V was cut by 4 bases and J by 7 bases, with 21 bases left in between. The CDR3 loop reads CASSPSSTGRRNEQFF. The DNA of the CDR3 is TGTGCCAGCAGCCCGAGCTCCACAGGGAGGAGGAATGAGCAGTTCTTC.

The chain carries TRBV29-1 and TRBJ2-5; perhaps D is TRBD1 or TRBD2 (6 bases each). CDR3 length equals 13 residues. Germline V lookup: CDR1 SQVTM, CDR2 ANQGSEA. Trimming left V 0 bases short and J 7 bases short, with 12 bases between. The CDR3 DNA is TGCAGCGTTGAAGAAGGTGGAGGGGGGACCCAGTACTTC. This translates into CSVEEGGGGTQYF.

Comments on this clone: Other DNA sequences in the same sample also yield this CDR3. CDR3 DNA sequence: TGCGCCAGCAGCCAAACTAGCGGGGGATCCTACGAGCAGTACTTC. Protein: CASSQTSGGSYEQYF. The rearrangement links TRBV4-1 to TRBJ2-7; 11 bases are shared with TRBD2. Germline CDR1 reads MGHRA; CDR2 reads YSYEKL. The J segment lost 1 base and the V segment lost 2 bases, leaving 1 base of the junction unmatched. The CDR3 covers 15 residues.

The chain employs TRBV29-1 and TRBJ2-1; D unclear. The CDR3 contains 11 residues. V gave up 3 bases and J gave up 14 bases, with 14 bases separating them. Germline V lookup: CDR1 SQVTM, CDR2 ANQGSEA. In nucleotides, the CDR3 is TGCAGCGTTGAGGTACGTTACTGGGAGTTCTTC. Protein product: CSVEVRYWEFF.

The V gene is TRBV6-1, the J gene TRBJ2-1; the D call may be TRBD1 or TRBD2 (6 bases each). The germline V gene encodes CDR1 MNHNS and CDR2 SASEGT. V lost 2 bases and J 12 bases, leaving 14 bases between the germline ends. This CDR3 has 13 amino acids. In DNA, the CDR3 is TGTGCCAGCAGTGAACTGGGGGCCGGGGGGCAGTTCTTC. As protein: CASSELGAGGQFF.

The chain is built from TRBV5-1 and TRBJ2-5; D call uncertain. V gave up 7 bases and J gave up 4 bases, with 17 bases separating them. The germline gives CDR1 SGHRS, CDR2 YFSETQ. The CDR3 loop spans 14 amino acids. Written as DNA, the CDR3 is TGCGCCAGCCATACCGGTGGCAGAGGAGAGACCCAGTACTTC. Protein sequence: CASHTGGRGETQYF.

This chain connects TRBV11-2 to TRBJ1-1; D remains unclear. V was cut by 3 bases and J by 0 bases, with 11 bases left in between. This CDR3 has 15 residues. From germline, CDR1 is SGHAT and CDR2 FQNNGV. The DNA of the CDR3 is TGTGCCAGCAGCTTTGGCAGAACCATGAACACTGAAGCTTTCTTT. This encodes CASSFGRTMNTEAFF.

In its sample, this clone was seen once. The chain recombines TRBV6-5 with TRBJ1-1; D remains unclear. The V end was cut by 0 bases, the J end by 3 bases, with 5 bases between. The CDR3 extends over 13 amino acids. Per germline, CDR1 MNHEY and CDR2 SVGAGI. CDR3 sequence reads: CASSYSRDTEAFF. CDR3 DNA: TGTGCCAGCAGTTACTCGCGGGACACTGAAGCTTTCTTT.

The chain is built from TRBV27 and TRBJ2-7, with D unresolved. V lost 3 bases, J lost 0 bases, and 9 bases lay in between. The CDR3 extends over 14 amino acids. The germline gives CDR1 MNHEY, CDR2 SMNVEV (reference sequence). CDR3 nucleotide sequence: TGTGCCAGCAGTTTCAGCGTGGGCTCCTACGAGCAGTACTTC. It translates to CASSFSVGSYEQYF.

V usage is TRBV19 and J usage is TRBJ2-1; D might be TRBD1 or TRBD2, each matching 5 bases. The germline V gene has CDR1 LNHDA and CDR2 SQIVND (reference sequence). The CDR3 contains 14 residues. The ends were cut back, 2 bases at V and 5 bases at J, with 10 bases in the middle. The CDR3 sequence: CASSIIQGDNEQFF. In DNA form, the CDR3 reads TGTGCCAGTAGTATAATTCAGGGAGACAATGAGCAGTTCTTC.